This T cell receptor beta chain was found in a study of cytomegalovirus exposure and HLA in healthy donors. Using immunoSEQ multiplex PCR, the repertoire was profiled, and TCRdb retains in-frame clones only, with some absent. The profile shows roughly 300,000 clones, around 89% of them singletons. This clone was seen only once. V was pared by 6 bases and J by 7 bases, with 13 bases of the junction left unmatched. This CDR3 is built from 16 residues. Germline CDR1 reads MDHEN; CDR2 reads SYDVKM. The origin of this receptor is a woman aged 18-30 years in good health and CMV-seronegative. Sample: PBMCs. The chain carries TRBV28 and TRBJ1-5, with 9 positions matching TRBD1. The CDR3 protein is CASSNSGTGSLQPQHF. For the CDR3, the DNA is TGTGCCAGCAGCAACTCCGGGACAGGGTCTTTACAGCCCCAGCATTTT.